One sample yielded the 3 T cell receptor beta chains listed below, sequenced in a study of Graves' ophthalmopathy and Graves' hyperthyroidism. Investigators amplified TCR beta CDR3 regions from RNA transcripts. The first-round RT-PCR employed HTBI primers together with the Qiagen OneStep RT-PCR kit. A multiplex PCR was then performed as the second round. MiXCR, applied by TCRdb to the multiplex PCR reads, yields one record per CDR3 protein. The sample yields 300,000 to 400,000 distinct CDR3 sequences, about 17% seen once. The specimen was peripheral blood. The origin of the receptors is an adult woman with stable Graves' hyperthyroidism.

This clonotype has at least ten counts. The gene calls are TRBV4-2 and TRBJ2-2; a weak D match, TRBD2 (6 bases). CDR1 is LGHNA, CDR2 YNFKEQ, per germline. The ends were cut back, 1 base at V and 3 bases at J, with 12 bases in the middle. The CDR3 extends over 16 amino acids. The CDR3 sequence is CASSQVSRRDTGELFF. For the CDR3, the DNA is TGTGCCAGCAGCCAAGTATCTAGGAGGGACACCGGGGAGCTGTTTTTT.

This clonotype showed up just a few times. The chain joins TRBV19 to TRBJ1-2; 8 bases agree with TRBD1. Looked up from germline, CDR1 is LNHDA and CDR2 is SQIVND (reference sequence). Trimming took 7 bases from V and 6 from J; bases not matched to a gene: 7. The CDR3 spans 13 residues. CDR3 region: CASKTQGADGYTF. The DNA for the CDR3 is TGTGCCAGTAAAACTCAGGGGGCAGATGGCTACACCTTC.

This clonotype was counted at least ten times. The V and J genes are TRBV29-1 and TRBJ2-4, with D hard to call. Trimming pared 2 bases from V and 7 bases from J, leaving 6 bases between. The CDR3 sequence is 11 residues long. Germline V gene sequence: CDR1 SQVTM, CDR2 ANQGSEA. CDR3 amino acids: CSVETPNIQYF. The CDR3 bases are TGCAGCGTTGAAACCCCCAACATTCAGTACTTC.